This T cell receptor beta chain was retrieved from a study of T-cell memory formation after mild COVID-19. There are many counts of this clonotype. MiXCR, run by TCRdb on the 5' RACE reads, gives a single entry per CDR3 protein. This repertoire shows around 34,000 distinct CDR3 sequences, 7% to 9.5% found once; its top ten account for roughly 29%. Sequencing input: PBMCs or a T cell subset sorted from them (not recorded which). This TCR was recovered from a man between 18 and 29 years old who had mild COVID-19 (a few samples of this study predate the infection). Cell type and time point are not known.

Here the CDR3 reads CSARAWSSGSTDTQYF. In DNA, the CDR3 is TGCAGTGCTAGAGCTTGGTCTAGCGGCAGCACAGATACGCAGTATTTT. The chain couples TRBV20-1 to TRBJ2-3; 7 nucleotides agree with TRBD2. V was pared by 1 base and J by 0 bases, with 7 bases of the junction left unmatched. This CDR3 spans 16 amino acids. The germline CDR1 and CDR2 sequences are DFQATT and SNEGSKA (reference sequence).